This T cell receptor (beta chain) was identified in a study of a mutant IDH1 vaccine in newly diagnosed glioma. At the level of the study: The start of vaccination came 4-6 weeks after radiotherapy alone, or with temozolomide cycles. The therapy given earlier, which was standard therapy, consisted of radiotherapy, temozolomide, or both, and most of the patients received both.

Described time point: week 11, during vaccination. The study gave 300 ug of mutant IDH1 20-mer peptide per vaccine dose, with topical imiquimod. Study conclusions and caveats: Variations in leading peripheral T cell clonotypes appeared to have no connection with pseudoprogression. Among patients, about 94% showed immune responses induced by the vaccine.

About this clone: The target antigen is unknown.

Germline CDR1 LNHDA, CDR2 SQIVND (reference sequence). Germline trimming cut 5 bases from V and 4 bases from J; bases unmatched to any gene: 7. The CDR3 has 14 amino acids. This table comes from immunoSEQ multiplex PCR, and its TCRdb copy is limited to in-frame clones, with some not included. The table has around 53,000 clones, roughly 90% seen once; the top ten hold roughly 2.3%. The TCR was taken from a man aged 50-60 years with glioma. V usage is TRBV19 and J usage is TRBJ2-7, with 8 bases aligning to TRBD2. Sample: PBMCs, taken from a glioma patient whose treatment included an IDH1 peptide vaccine. CDR3 coding DNA: TGTGCCAGTAGTCCAGAGCGGGAGTCTTACGAGCAGTACTTC. This codes for CASSPERESYEQYF.